These 21 T cell receptor beta chains were sequenced from one sample in a study of regulatory T cells in long-lasting Graves disease. Sequencing libraries for TCR beta were prepared with iRepertoire HTBI primers and Arm-PCR of CDR3 regions. TCRdb fed the multiplex PCR reads into MiXCR, producing one record per CDR3 protein. Among fewer than 450,000 distinct CDR3 sequences listed, about 20% were seen once. Time point indicated: persistent/refractory GD, antithyroid drugs over 5 years with positive TRAb. The TCR library was made from RNA extracted from PBMCs. The material was peripheral blood mononuclear cells (PBMCs), obtained when the disease was refractory, from a patient treated with antithyroid drugs. The receptors shown here come from a female donor with Graves disease.

The genes are TRBV20-1 and TRBJ2-7, with D possibly matching TRBD2 (6 bases). The ends were cut back, 6 bases at V and 0 bases at J, with 12 bases in the middle. CDR3 length: 13 residues. Germline V gene data show CDR1 as DFQATT and CDR2 as SNEGSKA (reference sequence). The CDR3, as DNA: TGCAGTGCACCTCCTAGCGACTCCTACGAGCAGTACTTC. Encoded protein: CSAPPSDSYEQYF.

This clonotype was counted a few times. The rearrangement uses TRBV12-3 or TRBV12-4 and TRBJ1-6; 10 bases are shared with TRBD1. V trimming: 6 bases; J trimming: 0 bases; junction bases outside the gene matches: 8. The CDR3 has 18 amino acids. The CDR3 protein is CASRQGGQGSSYNSPLHF. The DNA of the CDR3 is TGTGCCAGCAGGCAAGGGGGACAGGGGAGCTCCTATAATTCACCCCTCCACTTT.

Details on this clonotype: One end of the junction does not line up with germline, which may come from a read error. This rearrangement joins TRBV28 to TRBJ1-4; a weak D match, TRBD1 (5 bases). Germline V gene data show CDR1 as MDHEN and CDR2 as SYDVKM. The length of the CDR3 is 13 residues. The CDR3 region has the DNA TGTGCCAGCAGCCGAACGAAAGGGGAAAACCTGTTTTTT. Residues: CASSRTKGENLFF.

This clonotype was seen at least ten times. CDR3 region: CATSDSGRGYTGELFF. DNA of the CDR3: TGTGCCACCAGTGATTCGGGCCGGGGGTACACCGGGGAGCTGTTTTTT. The chain is built from TRBV24-1 and TRBJ2-2, with D possibly being TRBD2 (6 bases). The CDR3 loop spans 16 amino acids. Germline V gene lookup returns CDR1 KGHDR and CDR2 SFDVKD. Trimming left V 2 bases short and J 3 bases short, with 12 bases between.

This clonotype was picked up many times. This rearrangement joins TRBV6-1 to TRBJ2-7; 12 nucleotides line up with TRBD2. Trimming at V came to 10 bases and at J to 5 bases, leaving 12 bases not matched to a gene. The length of the CDR3 is 15 residues. CDR1 and CDR2 from the germline V gene are MNHNS and SASEGT. Here the CDR3 reads CATAAGLAGGDEQYF. DNA of the CDR3: TGTGCCACCGCCGCGGGTCTAGCGGGAGGGGACGAGCAGTACTTC.

This clonotype was picked up a small number of times. The chain is built from TRBV20-1 and TRBJ1-2; no clear D gene. Trimming removed 5 bases at V and 7 bases at J, with 14 bases between. This CDR3 contains 12 residues. Per the germline V gene, CDR1 is DFQATT and CDR2 is SNEGSKA (reference sequence). The CDR3 region is CSAGPSIGGYTF. CDR3 DNA: TGCAGTGCTGGTCCCTCTATTGGTGGCTACACCTTC.

This clonotype was seen many times. The chain recombines TRBV29-1 with TRBJ1-2; D is unresolved. This CDR3 has 12 amino acids. Germline V gives CDR1 SQVTM, CDR2 ANQGSEA. The V end was cut by 0 bases, the J end by 7 bases, with 9 bases between. CDR3 amino acids: CSVEERGVGYTF. CDR3 in DNA: TGCAGCGTTGAAGAACGAGGAGTTGGCTACACCTTC.

This clonotype was observed a few times. The chain has TRBV6-5 and TRBJ2-7, with 7 bases that match TRBD1. CDR3 length equals 15 residues. J was trimmed by 3 bases and V by 5 bases; bases with no gene match: 10. CDR1 and CDR2 from the germline V gene are MNHEY and SVGAGI. The CDR3 sequence: CASSQSTGRYYEQYF. The CDR3 DNA sequence: TGTGCCAGCAGTCAGTCGACAGGGCGTTACTACGAGCAGTACTTC.

This clonotype appeared a few times. The J gene is TRBJ2-1, the V gene TRBV6-2 or TRBV6-3, with 12 bases matching TRBD2. This CDR3 is built from 15 residues. Germline-derived CDR1 and CDR2 are MNHEY and SVGEGT. V gave up 6 bases and J gave up 8 bases; unmatched junction bases: 8. The CDR3 loop reads CASSPWLAGGHEQFF. The CDR3 DNA is TGTGCCAGCAGCCCGTGGCTAGCGGGAGGGCATGAGCAGTTCTTC.

With regard to this clonotype: Since a far larger clone is one base different, this is likely a read error. This chain connects TRBV18 to TRBJ1-4, with D perhaps TRBD1 (5 bases). Germline loops: CDR1 KGHSH, CDR2 LQKENI. V lost 8 bases to trimming and J lost 4 bases, with 14 bases between them. CDR3 length: 14 amino acids. The CDR3 nucleotides are TGTGCCAGCAGCTCCGGGGCAGATAATGAAAAACTGTTTTTT. Its translation is CASSSGADNEKLFF.

A few counts support this clonotype. The chain combines TRBV30 with TRBJ1-5; D is unresolved. This CDR3 is built from 14 residues. The V gene lost 0 bases and the J gene lost 4 bases, with 10 bases spanning the gap. CDR1 is GTSNPN, CDR2 SVGIG, per germline (reference sequence). The CDR3 sequence is CAWSVRAWNQPQHF. Here the CDR3 DNA reads TGTGCCTGGAGTGTAAGGGCCTGGAATCAGCCCCAGCATTTT.

This clonotype was counted ten times or more. The chain joins TRBV2 to TRBJ1-1; D is unclear. Germline assignment: CDR1 SNHLY and CDR2 FYNNEI. This CDR3 spans 14 amino acids. Between the trimmed V and J ends, which lost 3 bases and 0 bases, there was a span of 8 bases. DNA of the CDR3: TGTGCCAGCAGTGAGGCGGCACTGAACACTGAAGCTTTCTTT. This encodes CASSEAALNTEAFF.

This clonotype came up a few times. The chain is built from TRBV11-2 and TRBJ2-3; 7 bases are shared with TRBD2. Looked up from germline, CDR1 is SGHAT and CDR2 is FQNNGV. CDR3 length: 14 residues. After removal of 3 bases from V and 2 bases from J, the junction contained 2 bases not matched to a gene. The CDR3 region has the DNA TGTGCCAGCAGCTTTGGGGGGGACACAGATACGCAGTATTTT. Its protein is CASSFGGDTDTQYF.

This chain connects TRBV6-2 or TRBV6-3 to TRBJ2-7, with unresolved D. V was shortened by 0 bases and J by 2 bases, with 11 bases between the two germline ends. The CDR3 spans 15 residues. Germline CDR1 MNHEY, CDR2 SVGEGT. CDR3 loop: CASSYSADFPYEQYF. DNA for the CDR3: TGTGCCAGCAGTTACTCGGCCGATTTCCCCTACGAGCAGTACTTC.

This rearrangement joins TRBV7-8 to TRBJ1-2; a weak D match, TRBD1 (5 bases). Germline CDR1 SGHVS, CDR2 FQNEAQ. CDR3 length: 13 amino acids. Trimming shortened V by 4 bases and J by 6 bases, and 12 bases separated the two germline ends. The CDR3: CASSWQGYNGYTF. CDR3 in DNA: TGTGCCAGCAGCTGGCAGGGATATAATGGCTACACCTTC.

At least ten counts were recorded for this clonotype. The chain combines TRBV6-1 with TRBJ2-7; perhaps TRBD1 as D (5 bases). This CDR3 contains 13 residues. Trimming cost V 5 bases and J 3 bases, with 11 bases left between them. Germline loops: CDR1 MNHNS, CDR2 SASEGT. CDR3 sequence (DNA): TGTGCCAGCAGTATACAGGCCTACTACGAGCAGTACTTC. It yields the protein CASSIQAYYEQYF.

This clonotype has a count of ten or more. The chain links TRBV5-1 to TRBJ1-2; TRBD1 might be the D (5 bases). The V gene lost 4 bases and the J gene lost 4 bases, with 14 bases spanning the gap. This CDR3 has 14 amino acids. CDR1 is SGHRS, CDR2 YFSETQ, per germline. The CDR3 loop is CASSEGTASYGYTF. The CDR3 coding sequence is TGCGCCAGCAGCGAGGGGACGGCGAGCTATGGCTACACCTTC.

The chain uses TRBV30 and TRBJ2-7; maybe TRBD2 (6 bases). Germline CDR1 GTSNPN, CDR2 SVGIG (reference sequence). The CDR3 is 14 residues long. Deletions cut 2 bases from V and 0 bases from J, with 11 bases between. The CDR3 loop is CAWSIGLLSYEQYF. The CDR3 nucleotides are TGTGCCTGGAGTATCGGACTACTCTCCTACGAGCAGTACTTC.

This clonotype was seen only a few times. V is TRBV2 and J is TRBJ2-2; TRBD1 is a possible D gene (5 bases). The CDR3 is made up of 13 amino acids. The germline V and J ends were trimmed by 11 bases and 2 bases, with 12 bases remaining between them. Germline V gene data show CDR1 as SNHLY and CDR2 as FYNNEI. The CDR3 bases are TGTGCCGGAAAGGGGCTTAACACCGGGGAGCTGTTTTTT. It translates to CAGKGLNTGELFF.

This clonotype has more than one count but fewer than ten. This chain uses TRBV5-6 with TRBJ1-5; 9 bases fit TRBD1. From germline, CDR1 is SGHDT and CDR2 YYEEEE. The CDR3 covers 15 residues. V lost 2 bases to trimming and J lost 5 bases; unmatched junction nucleotides: 5. The CDR3: CASSFWDRDDQPQHF. In nucleotides, the CDR3 is TGTGCCAGCAGCTTTTGGGACAGGGATGATCAGCCCCAGCATTTT.

This clonotype was observed at least ten times. The chain couples TRBV12-3 or TRBV12-4 to TRBJ2-2; D not certain. This CDR3 is built from 13 residues. The germline V and J ends were trimmed by 3 bases and 7 bases, with 9 bases remaining between them. CDR3 region: CASSFLIGGELFF. The CDR3, as DNA: TGTGCCAGCAGTTTTCTTATTGGCGGGGAGCTGTTTTTT.